Listed below are T cell receptor beta chains from one sample, sequenced in a study of blood T cell repertoires in COVID-19. The repertoire was sequenced with immunoSEQ multiplex PCR; TCRdb's copy has only in-frame clones and lacks some. The table lists about 240,000 clones, around 87% of them singletons. The sequenced material came from peripheral blood. The receptor set was obtained from a woman in her seventies with active or convalescent COVID-19. Each CDR3 is given with its conserved first and last residue. A D gene is named only where the DNA matches it firmly. Where a row states a size, it is once, few, many or the class of an expanded clone; other rows omit it.

>TRBJ1-1|NA|TRBV20-1|NA
TGCAGTGCTAGAGCCTACACTGAAGCTTTCTTT
CSARAYTEAFF
>TRBJ2-3|NA|TRBV6-5|TRBD2
TGTGCCAGCAGTTCTCCCCGGGGGGGTACAGATACGCAGTATTTT
CASSSPRGGTDTQYF
>TRBJ1-1|NA|TRBV4-1|NA
TGCGCCAGCAGCCAAGGGGCGGGGGGGACTGAAGCTTTCTTT
CASSQGAGGTEAFF
>TRBJ2-7|NA|TRBV10-3|TRBD1
TGTGCCATCAGTTCATCTGCCGGGACAGAGACCTACGAGCAGTACTTC
CAISSSAGTETYEQYF
>TRBJ2-1|few|TRBV19|NA
TGTGCCAGTAGTATTTCTACAGGCAGAGTCCAATCCTACAATGAGCAGTTCTTC
CASSISTGRVQSYNEQFF
>TRBJ2-7|NA|TRBV5-4|TRBD1
TGTGCCAGCAGCGCCTTCCGACAGGGTAGTGGATTCGAGCAGTACTTC
CASSAFRQGSGFEQYF
>TRBJ2-2|NA|TRBV3-1/TRBV3-2|NA
TGTGCCAGCAGCACTCAAGGAGACGGGGAGCTGTTTTTT
CASSTQGDGELFF
>TRBJ1-2|NA|TRBV24-1|NA
TGTGCCACCAGTGAGAGTACAGGGACCCGTAGACATGGCTACACCTTC
CATSESTGTRRHGYTF
>TRBJ2-4|NA|TRBV5-1|NA
TGCGCCAGCAGCTTGGTCGGGGGGCTTGCCAAAAACATTCAGTACTTC
CASSLVGGLAKNIQYF
>TRBJ1-2|NA|TRBV19|TRBD1
TGTGCCAGTAGTATAGTCGAGGGGGCGGACTATGGCTACACCTTC
CASSIVEGADYGYTF
>TRBJ1-1|few|TRBV5-4|NA
TGTGCCAGCACCTCGGGCCAGGGTGAAGCTTTCTTT
CASTSGQGEAFF
>TRBJ1-3|NA|TRBV9|NA
TGTGCCAGCAGCGTAGCTTGGGGGGCTGGAAACACCATATATTTT
CASSVAWGAGNTIYF
>TRBJ1-3|few|TRBV6-5|NA
TGTGCCAGCAGTTACTCGACTCCCTCTGGAAACACCATATATTTT
CASSYSTPSGNTIYF
>TRBJ1-5|NA|TRBV6-5|NA
TGTGCCAGCAGTTACTCTGGGGCTCTGTGGCCCCAGCATTTT
CASSYSGALWPQHF
>TRBJ1-2|NA|TRBV24-1|NA
TGTGCCACCAGTGCCCCGTCCTATGGCTACACCTTC
CATSAPSYGYTF
>TRBJ1-2|NA|TRBV30|NA
TGTGCCTGGGCCCCCCCGGCGGTCTACACCTTC
CAWAPPAVYTF